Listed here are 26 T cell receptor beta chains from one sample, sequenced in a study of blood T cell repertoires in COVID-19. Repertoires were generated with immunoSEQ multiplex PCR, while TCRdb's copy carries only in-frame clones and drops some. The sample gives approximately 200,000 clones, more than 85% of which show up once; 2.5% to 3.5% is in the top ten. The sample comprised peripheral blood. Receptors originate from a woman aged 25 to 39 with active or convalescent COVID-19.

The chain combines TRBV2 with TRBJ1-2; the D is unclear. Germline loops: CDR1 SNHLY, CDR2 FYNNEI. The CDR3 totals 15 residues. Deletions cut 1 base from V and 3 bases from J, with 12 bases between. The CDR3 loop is CASSEGEEGYYGYTF. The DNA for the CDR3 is TGTGCCAGCAGTGAAGGAGAGGAGGGCTACTATGGCTACACCTTC.

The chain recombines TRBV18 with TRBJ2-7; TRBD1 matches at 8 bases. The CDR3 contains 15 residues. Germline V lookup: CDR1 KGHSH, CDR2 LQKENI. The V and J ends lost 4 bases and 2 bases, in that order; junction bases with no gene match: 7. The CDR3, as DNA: TGTGCCAGCTCACAAGCTTCAGGGGGCACCTACGAGCAGTACTTC. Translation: CASSQASGGTYEQYF.

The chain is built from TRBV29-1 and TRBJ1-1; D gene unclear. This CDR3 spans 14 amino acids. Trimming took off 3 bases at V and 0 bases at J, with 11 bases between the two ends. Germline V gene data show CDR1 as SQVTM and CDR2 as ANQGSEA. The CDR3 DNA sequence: TGCAGCGTTGATCAATCGGGGATGAACACTGAAGCTTTCTTT. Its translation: CSVDQSGMNTEAFF.

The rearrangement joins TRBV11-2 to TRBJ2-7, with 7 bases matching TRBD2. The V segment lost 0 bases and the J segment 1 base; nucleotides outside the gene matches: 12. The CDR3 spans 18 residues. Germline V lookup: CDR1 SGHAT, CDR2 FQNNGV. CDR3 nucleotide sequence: TGTGCCAGCAGCTTAGATGGGAGGGTGTTAGAACCGTCCTACGAGCAGTACTTC. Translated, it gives CASSLDGRVLEPSYEQYF.

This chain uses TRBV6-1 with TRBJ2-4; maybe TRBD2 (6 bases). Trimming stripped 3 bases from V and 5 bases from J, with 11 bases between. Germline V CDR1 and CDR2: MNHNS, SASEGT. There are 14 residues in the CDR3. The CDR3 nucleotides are TGTGCCAGCAGTGATGGGAGGAGGGAAAACATTCAGTACTTC. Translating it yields CASSDGRRENIQYF.

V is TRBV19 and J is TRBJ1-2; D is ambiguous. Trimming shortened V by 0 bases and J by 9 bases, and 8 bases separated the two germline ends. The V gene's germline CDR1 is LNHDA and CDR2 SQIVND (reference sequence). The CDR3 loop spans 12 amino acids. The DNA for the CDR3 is TGTGCCAGTAGTATAGATCAACTCCGCTACACCTTC. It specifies CASSIDQLRYTF.

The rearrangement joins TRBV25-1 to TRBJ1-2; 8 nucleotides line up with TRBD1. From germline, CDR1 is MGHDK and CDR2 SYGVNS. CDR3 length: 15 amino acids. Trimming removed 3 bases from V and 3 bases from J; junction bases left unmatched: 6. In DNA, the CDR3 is TGTGCCAGCAGTGACCGGGACAGGCAACACTATGGCTACACCTTC. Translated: CASSDRDRQHYGYTF.

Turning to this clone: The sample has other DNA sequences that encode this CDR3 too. CDR3 DNA sequence: TGTGCCAGCAGTCCAGGGTCCAATACCGGGGAGCTGTTTTTT. Translating gives CASSPGSNTGELFF. The chain couples TRBV7-8 to TRBJ2-2, with a weak D call TRBD1 (5 bases). Germline CDR1 is SGHVS and CDR2 is FQNEAQ. Trimming shortened V by 6 bases and J by 5 bases, and 13 bases separated the two germline ends. The CDR3 runs to 14 residues.

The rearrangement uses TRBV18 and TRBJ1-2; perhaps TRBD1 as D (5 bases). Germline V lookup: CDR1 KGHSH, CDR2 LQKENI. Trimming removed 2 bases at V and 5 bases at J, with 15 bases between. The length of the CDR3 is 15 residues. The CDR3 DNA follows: TGTGCCAGCTCACCAGGGGCCCTGAACGGATATGGCTACACCTTC. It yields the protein CASSPGALNGYGYTF.

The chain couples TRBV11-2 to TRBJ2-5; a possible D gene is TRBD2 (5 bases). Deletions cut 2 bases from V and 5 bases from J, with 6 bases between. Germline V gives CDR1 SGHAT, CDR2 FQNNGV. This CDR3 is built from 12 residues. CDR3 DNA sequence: TGTGCCAGCAGCTTAACGGGGGAGACCCAGTACTTC. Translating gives CASSLTGETQYF. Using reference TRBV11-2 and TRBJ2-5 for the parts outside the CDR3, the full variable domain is EAGVAQSPRYKIIEKRQSVAFWCNPISGHATLYWYQQILGQGPKLLIQFQNNGVVDDSQLPKDRFSAERLKGVDSTLKIQPAKLEDSAVYLCASSLTGETQYFGPGTRLLVL.

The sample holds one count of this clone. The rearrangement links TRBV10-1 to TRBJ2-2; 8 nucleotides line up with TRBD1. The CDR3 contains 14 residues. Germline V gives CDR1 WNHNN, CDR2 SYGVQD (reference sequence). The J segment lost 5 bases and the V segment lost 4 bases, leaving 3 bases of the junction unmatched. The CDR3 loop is CASSGQGWTGELFF. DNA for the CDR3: TGCGCCAGCAGTGGACAGGGGTGGACCGGGGAGCTGTTTTTT.

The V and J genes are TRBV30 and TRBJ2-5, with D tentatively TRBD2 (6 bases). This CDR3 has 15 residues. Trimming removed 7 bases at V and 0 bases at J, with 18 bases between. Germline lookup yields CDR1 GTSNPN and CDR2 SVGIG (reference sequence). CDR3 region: CALTTGTGYQETQYF. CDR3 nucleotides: TGTGCCTTGACGACTGGGACTGGGTACCAAGAGACCCAGTACTTC.

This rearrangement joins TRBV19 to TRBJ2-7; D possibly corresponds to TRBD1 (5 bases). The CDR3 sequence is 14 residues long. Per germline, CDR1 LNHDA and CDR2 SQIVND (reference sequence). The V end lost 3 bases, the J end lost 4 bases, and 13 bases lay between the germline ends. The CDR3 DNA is TGTGCCAGTAGTATTTCCAAGACAGCGTACGAGCAGTACTTC. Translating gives CASSISKTAYEQYF.

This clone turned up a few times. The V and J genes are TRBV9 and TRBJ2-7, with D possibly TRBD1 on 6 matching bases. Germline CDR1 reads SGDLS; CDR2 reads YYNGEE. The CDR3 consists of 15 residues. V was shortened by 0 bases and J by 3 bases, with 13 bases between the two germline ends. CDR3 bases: TGTGCCAGCAGCGTAGCTTGGCAGGGACACTACGAGCAGTACTTC. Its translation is CASSVAWQGHYEQYF.

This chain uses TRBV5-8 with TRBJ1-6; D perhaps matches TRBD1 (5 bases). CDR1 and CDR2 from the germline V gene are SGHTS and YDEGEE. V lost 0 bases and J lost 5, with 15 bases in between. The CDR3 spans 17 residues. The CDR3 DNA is TGTGCCAGCAGCTTGGTGTGGCGGGGGGAAGATAATTCACCCCTCCACTTT. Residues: CASSLVWRGEDNSPLHF.

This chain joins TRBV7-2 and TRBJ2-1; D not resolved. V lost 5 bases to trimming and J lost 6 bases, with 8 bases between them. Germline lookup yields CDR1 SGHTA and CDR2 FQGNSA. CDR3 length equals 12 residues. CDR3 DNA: TGTGCCAGCAGCCCCCATGTCAATGAGCAGTTCTTC. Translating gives CASSPHVNEQFF. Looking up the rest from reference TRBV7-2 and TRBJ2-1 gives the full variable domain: GAGVSQSPSNKVTEKGKDVELRCDPISGHTALYWYRQSLGQGLEFLIYFQGNSAPDKSGLPSDRFSAERTGGSVSTLTIQRTQQEDSAVYLCASSPHVNEQFFGPGTRLTVL.

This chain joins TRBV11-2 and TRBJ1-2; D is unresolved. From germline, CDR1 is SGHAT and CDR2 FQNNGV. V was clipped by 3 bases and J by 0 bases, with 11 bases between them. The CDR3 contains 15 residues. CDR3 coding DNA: TGTGCCAGCAGCTTTTGGCAGGCAGCTAACTATGGCTACACCTTC. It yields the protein CASSFWQAANYGYTF.

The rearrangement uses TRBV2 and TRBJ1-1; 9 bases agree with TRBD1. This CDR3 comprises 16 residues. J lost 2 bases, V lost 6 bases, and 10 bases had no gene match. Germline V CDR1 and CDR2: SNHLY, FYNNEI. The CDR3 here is CASRKQGASANTEAFF. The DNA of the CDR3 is TGTGCCAGCAGAAAACAGGGGGCGTCGGCTAACACTGAAGCTTTCTTT.

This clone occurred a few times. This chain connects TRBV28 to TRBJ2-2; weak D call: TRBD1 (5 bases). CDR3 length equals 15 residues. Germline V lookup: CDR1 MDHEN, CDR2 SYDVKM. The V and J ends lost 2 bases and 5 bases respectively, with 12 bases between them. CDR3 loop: CASSLGLPGTGELFF. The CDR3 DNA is TGTGCCAGCAGTTTAGGCCTGCCAGGGACCGGGGAGCTGTTTTTT.

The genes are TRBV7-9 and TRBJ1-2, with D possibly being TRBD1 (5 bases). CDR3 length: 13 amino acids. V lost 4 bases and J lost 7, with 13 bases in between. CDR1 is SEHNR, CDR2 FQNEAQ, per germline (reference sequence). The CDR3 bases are TGTGCCAGCAGCTCGAACTTGGGGGGTGGCTACACCTTC. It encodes CASSSNLGGGYTF.

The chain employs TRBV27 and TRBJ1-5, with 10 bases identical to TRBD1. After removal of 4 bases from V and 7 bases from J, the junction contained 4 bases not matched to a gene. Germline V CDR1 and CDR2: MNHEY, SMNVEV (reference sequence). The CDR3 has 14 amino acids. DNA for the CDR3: TGTGCCAGCAGTTCCCGGACAGGGGGACAGCCCCAGCATTTT. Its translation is CASSSRTGGQPQHF.

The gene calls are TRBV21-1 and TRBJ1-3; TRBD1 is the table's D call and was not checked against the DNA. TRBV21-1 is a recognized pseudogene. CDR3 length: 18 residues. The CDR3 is CASSNFRALILSGNTIYF. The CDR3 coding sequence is TGTGCCAGCAGCAACTTCAGGGCGCTAATTCTCTCTGGAAACACCATATATTTT.

The CDR3: CASSLFGTGAYYEQYF. The CDR3 region has the DNA TGTGCCAGCAGCTTGTTCGGGACAGGAGCCTACTACGAGCAGTACTTC. This sequence joins TRBV5-6 and TRBJ2-7; 8 nucleotides align to TRBD1. The CDR3 has 16 residues. With 1 base clipped from V and 3 bases from J, the junction kept 9 bases outside the gene matches. Germline V lookup: CDR1 SGHDT, CDR2 YYEEEE.

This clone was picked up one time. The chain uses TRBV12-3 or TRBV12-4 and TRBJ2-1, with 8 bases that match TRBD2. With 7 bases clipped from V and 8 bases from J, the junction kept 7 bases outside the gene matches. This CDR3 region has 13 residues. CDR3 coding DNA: TGTGCCAGCATGGGACTAGAGATCGATGAGCAGTTCTTC. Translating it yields CASMGLEIDEQFF.

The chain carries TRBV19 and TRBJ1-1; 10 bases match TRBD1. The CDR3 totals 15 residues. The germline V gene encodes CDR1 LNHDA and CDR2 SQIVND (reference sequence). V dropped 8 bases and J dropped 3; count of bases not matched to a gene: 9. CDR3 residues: CASRGQGGQDTEAFF. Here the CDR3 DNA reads TGTGCCAGTCGCGGACAGGGGGGGCAGGACACTGAAGCTTTCTTT.

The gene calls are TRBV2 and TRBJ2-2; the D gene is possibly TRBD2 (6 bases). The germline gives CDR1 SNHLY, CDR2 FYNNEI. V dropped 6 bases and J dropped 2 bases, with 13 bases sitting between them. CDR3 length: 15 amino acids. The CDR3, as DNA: TGTGCCAGCAGGGGGGAGGTGACTAACACCGGGGAGCTGTTTTTT. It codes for CASRGEVTNTGELFF.